This is a list of T cell receptor beta chains from one sample in a study of yellow fever vaccine responses in identical twins. Each CDR3 protein is one row after TCRdb ran MiXCR on the RT-PCR reads. The sample yields some 5,000 distinct CDR3 sequences, just under 90% seen once. This material consisted of T cells from blood (PBMCs), unsorted or a sorted subset (not recorded which), taken before or after yellow fever vaccination (not recorded which). These receptors were collected from a woman in her late teens or twenties who received the yellow fever vaccine. Both conserved end residues are part of each CDR3. D genes are given only for firm matches. Rows may omit the clone size; those that give it use once, few, many or a size class.

>TRBV7-9|TRBJ2-5|.|.
TGTGCCAGCAGCGGGTGGAGGGGCGAGACCCAGTACTTC
CASSGWRGETQYF
>TRBV9|TRBJ2-3|TRBD2|.
TGTGCCAGCAGCCAAAGCGGGAGGGCCGCAGATACGCAGTATTTT
CASSQSGRAADTQYF
>TRBV23-1|TRBJ2-3|TRBD1|.
TGCGCCAGCACCACGGGACAGGGTTGCACAGATACGCAGTATTTT
CASTTGQGCTDTQYF
>TRBV5-6|TRBJ2-7|.|.
TGTGCCAGCTCACGGTGGACAACCTACGAGCAGTACTTC
CASSRWTTYEQYF
>TRBV14|TRBJ2-3|.|.
TGTGCCAGCAGGCGTCAGGGATCAGATACGCAGTATTTT
CASRRQGSDTQYF
>TRBV12-3/TRBV12-4|TRBJ1-1|TRBD1|once
TGTGCCAGCAGGTCCGGGACAGGGTTCACTGAAGCTTTCTTT
CASRSGTGFTEAFF
>TRBV10-3|TRBJ1-1|TRBD1|few
TGTGCCATCAGTACATTCGACAGGGACACTGAAGCTTTCTTT
CAISTFDRDTEAFF
>TRBV5-1|TRBJ2-2|TRBD2|once
TGCGCCAGCAGCTTGGCACTAGCGGGAGACACCGGGGAGCTGTTTTTT
CASSLALAGDTGELFF
>TRBV12-3/TRBV12-4|TRBJ2-4|.|.
TGTGCCAGCACCGCAGATATATTGGGGGGAAACATTCAGTACTTC
CASTADILGGNIQYF
>TRBV20-1|TRBJ2-5|TRBD1|.
TGCAGTGCCAGGACAGGGGCCACCCAGACCCAGTACTTC
CSARTGATQTQYF
>TRBV11-1|TRBJ2-5|TRBD1|.
TGTGCCAGCAGCCCAGACAGGGGGCGCATGGAGACCCAGTACTTC
CASSPDRGRMETQYF
>TRBV12-3/TRBV12-4|TRBJ2-7|.|.
TGTGCCAGCAGGGTTTCCCTCGACGAGCAGTACTTC
CASRVSLDEQYF
>TRBV29-1|TRBJ1-4|TRBD1|.
TGCAGCGTCGAGGGACAGGGGTTAGGAACTAATGAAAAACTGTTTTTT
CSVEGQGLGTNEKLFF
>TRBV29-1|TRBJ2-1|.|.
TGCAGCGTTTTTGACAATGAGCAGTTCTTC
CSVFDNEQFF
>TRBV11-1|TRBJ1-2|TRBD1|.
TGTGCCAGCAGCTTCCCGGACAGGGGAGGCGGCTACACCTTC
CASSFPDRGGGYTF
>TRBV5-1|TRBJ1-5|TRBD1|.
TGCGCCAGCAGCTTGGGGGACAGGCCGGATCAGCCCCAGCATTTT
CASSLGDRPDQPQHF
>TRBV2|TRBJ1-6|.|.
TGTGCCAGCAGTGTAAGTCGGGGGAATTCACCCCTCCACTTT
CASSVSRGNSPLHF
>TRBV5-1|TRBJ1-1|.|.
TGCGCCAGCAGCTTGGGGGTCGGGGGGAACACTGAAGCTTTCTTT
CASSLGVGGNTEAFF
>TRBV11-3|TRBJ2-1|TRBD2|few
TGTGCCAGCAGCATAGTTAGCGGGGGGAATGAGCAGTTCTTC
CASSIVSGGNEQFF
>TRBV20-1|TRBJ1-4|.|.
TGCAGTGCTTTACCGGGCCTCCCTAATGAAAAACTGTTTTTT
CSALPGLPNEKLFF
>TRBV29-1|TRBJ1-2|.|once
TGCAGCGTTGTTGGGGATGGCTACACCTTC
CSVVGDGYTF
>TRBV5-4|TRBJ2-1|.|.
TGTGCCAGCAGCTTGGCCGGACTGTACAATGAGCAGTTCTTC
CASSLAGLYNEQFF
>TRBV4-1|TRBJ2-1|.|.
TGCGCCAGCAGCCAAGAAGGAATAGCAACGACGAATGAGCAGTTCTTC
CASSQEGIATTNEQFF
>TRBV19|TRBJ1-1|.|.
TGTGCCAGTAGTATAGGGTCAGCCACTGAAGCTTTCTTT
CASSIGSATEAFF